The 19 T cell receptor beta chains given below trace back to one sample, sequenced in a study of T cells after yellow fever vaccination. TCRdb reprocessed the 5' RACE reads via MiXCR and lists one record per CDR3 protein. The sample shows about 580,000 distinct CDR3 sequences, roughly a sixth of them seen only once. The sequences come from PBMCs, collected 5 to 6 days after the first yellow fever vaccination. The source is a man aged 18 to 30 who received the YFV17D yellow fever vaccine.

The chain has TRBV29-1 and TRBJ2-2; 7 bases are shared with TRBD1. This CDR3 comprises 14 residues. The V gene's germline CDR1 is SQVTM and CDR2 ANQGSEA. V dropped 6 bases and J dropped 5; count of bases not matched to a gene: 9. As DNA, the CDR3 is TGCAGCGTGACGGGACAGCCGCGTACCGGGGAGCTGTTTTTT. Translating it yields CSVTGQPRTGELFF.

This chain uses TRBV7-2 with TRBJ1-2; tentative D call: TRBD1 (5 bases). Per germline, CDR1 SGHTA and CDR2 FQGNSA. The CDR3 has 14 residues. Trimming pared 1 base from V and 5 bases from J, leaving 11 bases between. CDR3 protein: CASSLDPGRYGYTF. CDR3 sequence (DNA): TGTGCCAGCAGCTTAGATCCAGGGAGGTATGGCTACACCTTC.

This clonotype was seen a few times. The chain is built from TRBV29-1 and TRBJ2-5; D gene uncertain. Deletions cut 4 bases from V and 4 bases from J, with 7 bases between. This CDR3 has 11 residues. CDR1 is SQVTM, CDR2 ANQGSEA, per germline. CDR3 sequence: CSVGPTETQYF. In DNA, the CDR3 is TGCAGCGTTGGTCCAACAGAGACCCAGTACTTC.

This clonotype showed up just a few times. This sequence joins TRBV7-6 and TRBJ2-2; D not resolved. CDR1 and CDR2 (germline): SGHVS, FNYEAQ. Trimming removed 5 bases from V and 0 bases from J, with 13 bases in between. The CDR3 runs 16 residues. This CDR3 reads CASSATATSNTGELFF. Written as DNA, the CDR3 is TGTGCCAGCAGCGCTACAGCCACCTCGAACACCGGGGAGCTGTTTTTT.

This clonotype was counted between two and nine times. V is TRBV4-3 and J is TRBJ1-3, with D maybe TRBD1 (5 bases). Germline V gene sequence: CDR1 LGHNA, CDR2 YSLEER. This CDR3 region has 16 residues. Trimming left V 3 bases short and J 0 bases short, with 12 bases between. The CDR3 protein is CASSQGTPNSGNTIYF. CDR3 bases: TGCGCCAGCAGCCAGGGGACCCCCAACTCTGGAAACACCATATATTTT.

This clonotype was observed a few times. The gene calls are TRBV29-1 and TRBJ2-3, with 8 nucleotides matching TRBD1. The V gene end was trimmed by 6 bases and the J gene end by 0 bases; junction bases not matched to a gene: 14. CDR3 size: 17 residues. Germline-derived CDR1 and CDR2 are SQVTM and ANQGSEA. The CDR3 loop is CSVRLYAGGPSTDTQYF. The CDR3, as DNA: TGCAGCGTCCGCCTGTATGCAGGGGGCCCTAGCACAGATACGCAGTATTTT.

This chain's CDR3 is CASSYFPVNYGYTF. CDR3 nucleotide sequence: TGTGCCAGCAGTTACTTCCCAGTAAACTATGGCTACACCTTC. V and J are TRBV6-5 and TRBJ1-2; no clear D. The germline V and J ends were trimmed by 1 base and 2 bases, with 8 bases remaining between them. The germline gives CDR1 MNHEY, CDR2 SVGAGI. The CDR3 is 14 amino acids.

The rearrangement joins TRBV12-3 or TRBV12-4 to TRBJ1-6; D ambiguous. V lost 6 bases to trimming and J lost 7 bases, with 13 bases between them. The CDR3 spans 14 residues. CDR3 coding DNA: TGTGCCAGCAGACCCCTAGTGGAAAATTCACCCCTCCACTTT. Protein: CASRPLVENSPLHF.

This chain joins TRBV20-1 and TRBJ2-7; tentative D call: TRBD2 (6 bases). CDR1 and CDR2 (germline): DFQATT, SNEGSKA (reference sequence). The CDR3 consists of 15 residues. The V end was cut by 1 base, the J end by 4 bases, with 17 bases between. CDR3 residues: CSARAYLKGTYEQYF. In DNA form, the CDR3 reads TGCAGTGCTAGAGCCTACCTCAAGGGGACTTACGAGCAGTACTTC.

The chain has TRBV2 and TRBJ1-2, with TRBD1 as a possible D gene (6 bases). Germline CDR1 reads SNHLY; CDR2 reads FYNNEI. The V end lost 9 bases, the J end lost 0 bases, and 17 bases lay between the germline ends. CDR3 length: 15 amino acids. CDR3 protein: CASISDRYSNYGYTF. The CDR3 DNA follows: TGTGCCAGTATCAGTGACAGGTACTCTAACTATGGCTACACCTTC. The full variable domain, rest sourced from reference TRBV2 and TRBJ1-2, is EPEVTQTPSHQVTQMGQEVILRCVPISNHLYFYWYRQILGQKVEFLVSFYNNEISEKSEIFDDQFSVERPDGSNFTLKIRSTKLEDSAMYFCASISDRYSNYGYTFGSGTRLTVV.

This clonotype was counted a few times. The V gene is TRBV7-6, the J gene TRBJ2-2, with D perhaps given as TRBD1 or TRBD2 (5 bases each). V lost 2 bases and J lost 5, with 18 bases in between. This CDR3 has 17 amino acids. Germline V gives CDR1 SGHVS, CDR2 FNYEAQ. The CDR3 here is CASSLSLGQGVTGELFF. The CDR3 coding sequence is TGTGCCAGCAGCTTAAGTTTAGGCCAGGGAGTTACCGGGGAGCTGTTTTTT.

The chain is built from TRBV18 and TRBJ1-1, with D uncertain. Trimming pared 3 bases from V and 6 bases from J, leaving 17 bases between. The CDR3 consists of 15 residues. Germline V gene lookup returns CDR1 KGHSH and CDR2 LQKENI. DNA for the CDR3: TGTGCCAGCTCACCGTCGGGAGGCTGGACTGCTGAAGCTTTCTTT. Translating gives CASSPSGGWTAEAFF.

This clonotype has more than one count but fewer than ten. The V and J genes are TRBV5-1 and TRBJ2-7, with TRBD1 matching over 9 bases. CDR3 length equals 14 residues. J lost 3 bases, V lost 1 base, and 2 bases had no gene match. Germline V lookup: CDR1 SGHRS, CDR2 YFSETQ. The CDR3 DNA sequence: TGCGCCAGCAGCTTGAGGGGACAGGGCTACGAGCAGTACTTC. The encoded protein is CASSLRGQGYEQYF.

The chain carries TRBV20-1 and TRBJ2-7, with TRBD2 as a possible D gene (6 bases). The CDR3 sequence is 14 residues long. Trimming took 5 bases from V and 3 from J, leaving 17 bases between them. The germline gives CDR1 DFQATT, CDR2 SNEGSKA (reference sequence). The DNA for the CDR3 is TGCAGTGCTCCTCCGGGGGTAAACCTCTACGAGCAGTACGTC. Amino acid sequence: CSAPPGVNLYEQYV.

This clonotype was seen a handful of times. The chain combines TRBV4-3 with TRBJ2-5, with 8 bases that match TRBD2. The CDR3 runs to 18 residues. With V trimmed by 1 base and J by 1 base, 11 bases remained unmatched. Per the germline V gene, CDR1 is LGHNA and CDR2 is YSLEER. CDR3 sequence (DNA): TGCGCCAGCAGCCAAGTTTTTAAAGGGCTAGCGGGCCAAGAGACCCAGTACTTC. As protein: CASSQVFKGLAGQETQYF.

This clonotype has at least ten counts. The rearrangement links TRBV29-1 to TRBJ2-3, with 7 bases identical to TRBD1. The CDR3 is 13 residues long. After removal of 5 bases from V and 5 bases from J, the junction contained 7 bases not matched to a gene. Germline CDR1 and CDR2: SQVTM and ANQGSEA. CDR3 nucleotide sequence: TGCAGCGTTTCGACAGGGCCCGGAGATACGCAGTATTTT. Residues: CSVSTGPGDTQYF.

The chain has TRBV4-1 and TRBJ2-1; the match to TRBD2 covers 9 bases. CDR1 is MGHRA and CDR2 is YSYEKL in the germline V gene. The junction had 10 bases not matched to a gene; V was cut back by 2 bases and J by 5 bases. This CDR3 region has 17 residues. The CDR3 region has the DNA TGCGCCAGCAGCCAACCTGGAAAGCGGGGGGCTCACAATGAGCAGTTCTTC. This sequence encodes CASSQPGKRGAHNEQFF.

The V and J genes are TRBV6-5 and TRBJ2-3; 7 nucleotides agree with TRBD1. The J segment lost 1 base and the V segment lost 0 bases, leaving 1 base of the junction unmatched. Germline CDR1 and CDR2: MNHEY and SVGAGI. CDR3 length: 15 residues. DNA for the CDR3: TGTGCCAGCAGTTACTCGACAGGGCGCACAGATACGCAGTATTTT. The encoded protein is CASSYSTGRTDTQYF.

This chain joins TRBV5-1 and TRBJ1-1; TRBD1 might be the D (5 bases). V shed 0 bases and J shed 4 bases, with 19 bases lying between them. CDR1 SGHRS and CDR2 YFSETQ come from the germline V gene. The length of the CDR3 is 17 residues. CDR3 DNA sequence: TGCGCCAGCAGCTTGGCTGTTCGGGGGTGGGAAACCACTGAAGCTTTCTTT. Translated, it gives CASSLAVRGWETTEAFF.